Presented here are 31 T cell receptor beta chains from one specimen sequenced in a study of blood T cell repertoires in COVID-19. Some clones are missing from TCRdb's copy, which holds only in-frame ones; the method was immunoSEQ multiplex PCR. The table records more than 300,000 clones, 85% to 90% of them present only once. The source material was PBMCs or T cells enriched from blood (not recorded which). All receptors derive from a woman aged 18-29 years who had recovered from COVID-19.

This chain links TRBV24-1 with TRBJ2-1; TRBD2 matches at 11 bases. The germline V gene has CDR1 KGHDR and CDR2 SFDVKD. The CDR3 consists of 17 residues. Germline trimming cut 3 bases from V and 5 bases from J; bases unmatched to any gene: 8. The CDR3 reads CATSDGRLAGGDNEQFF. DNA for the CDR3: TGTGCCACCAGTGATGGAAGGCTAGCGGGGGGTGACAATGAGCAGTTCTTC.

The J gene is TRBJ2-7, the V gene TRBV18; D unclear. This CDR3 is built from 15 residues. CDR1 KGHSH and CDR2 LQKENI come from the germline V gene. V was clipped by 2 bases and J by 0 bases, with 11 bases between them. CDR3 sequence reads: CASSPSGTSSYEQYF. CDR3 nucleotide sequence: TGTGCCAGCTCACCATCAGGTACAAGCTCCTACGAGCAGTACTTC.

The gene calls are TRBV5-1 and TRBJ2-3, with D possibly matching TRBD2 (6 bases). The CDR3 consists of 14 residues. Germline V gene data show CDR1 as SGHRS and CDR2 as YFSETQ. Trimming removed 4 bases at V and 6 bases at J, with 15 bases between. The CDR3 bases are TGCGCCAGCAGCCGGGGGACTGCCGGGGATACGCAGTATTTT. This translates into CASSRGTAGDTQYF. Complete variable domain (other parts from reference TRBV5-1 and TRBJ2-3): KAGVTQTPRYLIKTRGQQVTLSCSPISGHRSVSWYQQTPGQGLQFLFEYFSETQRNKGNFPGRFSGRQFSNSRSEMNVSTLELGDSALYLCASSRGTAGDTQYFGPGTRLTVL.

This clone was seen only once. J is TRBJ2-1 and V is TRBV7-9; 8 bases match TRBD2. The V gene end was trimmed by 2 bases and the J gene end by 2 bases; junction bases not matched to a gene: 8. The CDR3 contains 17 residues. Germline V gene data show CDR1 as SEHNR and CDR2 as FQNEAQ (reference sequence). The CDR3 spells CASSLRSGGDPYNEQFF. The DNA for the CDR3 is TGTGCCAGCAGCTTAAGGTCCGGGGGGGACCCCTACAATGAGCAGTTCTTC. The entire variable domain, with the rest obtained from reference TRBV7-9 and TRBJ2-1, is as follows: DTGVSQNPRHKITKRGQNVTFRCDPISEHNRLYWYRQTLGQGPEFLTYFQNEAQLEKSRLLSDRFSAERPKGSFSTLEIQRTEQGDSAMYLCASSLRSGGDPYNEQFFGPGTRLTVL.

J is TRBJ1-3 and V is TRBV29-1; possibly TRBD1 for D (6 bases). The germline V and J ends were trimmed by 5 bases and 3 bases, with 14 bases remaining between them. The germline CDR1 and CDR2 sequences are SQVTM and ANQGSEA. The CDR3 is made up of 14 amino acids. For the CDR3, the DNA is TGCAGCGTTTCGGTACAGGGTGGTGGAAACACCATATATTTT. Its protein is CSVSVQGGGNTIYF.

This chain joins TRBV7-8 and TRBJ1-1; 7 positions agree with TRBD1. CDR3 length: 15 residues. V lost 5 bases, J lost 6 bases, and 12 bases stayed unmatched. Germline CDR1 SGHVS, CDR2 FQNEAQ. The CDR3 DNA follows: TGTGCCAGCAGCCCCCGACAGGGATTGAGCGCTGAAGCTTTCTTT. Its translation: CASSPRQGLSAEAFF.

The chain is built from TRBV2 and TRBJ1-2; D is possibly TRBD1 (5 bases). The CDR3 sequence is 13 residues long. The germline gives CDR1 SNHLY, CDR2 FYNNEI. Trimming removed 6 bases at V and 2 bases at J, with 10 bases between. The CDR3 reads CASRTDINYGYTF. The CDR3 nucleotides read TGTGCCAGCAGGACAGACATAAACTATGGCTACACCTTC.

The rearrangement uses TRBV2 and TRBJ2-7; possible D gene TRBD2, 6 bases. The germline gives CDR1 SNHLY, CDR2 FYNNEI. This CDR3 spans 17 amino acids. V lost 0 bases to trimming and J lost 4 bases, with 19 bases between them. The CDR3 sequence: CASSEAFGRAGFYEQYF. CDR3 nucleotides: TGTGCCAGCAGTGAAGCTTTCGGGCGCGCGGGATTTTACGAGCAGTACTTC.

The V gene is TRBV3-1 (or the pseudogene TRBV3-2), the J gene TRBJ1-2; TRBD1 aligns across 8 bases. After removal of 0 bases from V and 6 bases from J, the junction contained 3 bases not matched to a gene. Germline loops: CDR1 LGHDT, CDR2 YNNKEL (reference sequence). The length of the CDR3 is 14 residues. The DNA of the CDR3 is TGTGCCAGCAGCCAAGATCAGGGGGCGAATGGCTACACCTTC. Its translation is CASSQDQGANGYTF.

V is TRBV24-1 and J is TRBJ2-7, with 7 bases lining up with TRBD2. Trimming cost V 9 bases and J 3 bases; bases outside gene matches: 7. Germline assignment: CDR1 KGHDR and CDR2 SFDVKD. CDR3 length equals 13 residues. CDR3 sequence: CATGGEGRYEQYF. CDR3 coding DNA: TGTGCCACCGGGGGGGAGGGACGCTACGAGCAGTACTTC.

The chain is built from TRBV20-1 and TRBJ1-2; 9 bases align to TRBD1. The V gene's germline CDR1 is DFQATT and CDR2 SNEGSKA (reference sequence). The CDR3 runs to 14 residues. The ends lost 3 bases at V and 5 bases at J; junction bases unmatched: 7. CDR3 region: CSASKGQGTYGYTF. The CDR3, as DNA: TGCAGTGCTAGTAAAGGACAGGGGACGTATGGCTACACCTTC.

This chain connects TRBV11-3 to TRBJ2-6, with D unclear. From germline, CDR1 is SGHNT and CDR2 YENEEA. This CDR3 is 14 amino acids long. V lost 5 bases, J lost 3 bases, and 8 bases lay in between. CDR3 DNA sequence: TGTGCCAGCAGCCCCCGTTTTGGGGCCAACGTCCTGACTTTC. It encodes CASSPRFGANVLTF.

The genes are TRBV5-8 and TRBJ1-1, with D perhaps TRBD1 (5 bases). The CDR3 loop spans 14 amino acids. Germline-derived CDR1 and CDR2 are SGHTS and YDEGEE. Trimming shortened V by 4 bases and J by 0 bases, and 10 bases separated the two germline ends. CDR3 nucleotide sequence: TGTGCCAGCAGCCCGGGACTAATGAACACTGAAGCTTTCTTT. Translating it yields CASSPGLMNTEAFF.

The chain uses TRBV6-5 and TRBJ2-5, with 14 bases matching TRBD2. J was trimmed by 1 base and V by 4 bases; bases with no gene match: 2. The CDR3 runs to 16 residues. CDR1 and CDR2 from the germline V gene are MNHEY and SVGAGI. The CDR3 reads CASSLGLAGGQETQYF. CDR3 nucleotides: TGTGCCAGCAGTTTAGGACTAGCGGGGGGCCAAGAGACCCAGTACTTC.

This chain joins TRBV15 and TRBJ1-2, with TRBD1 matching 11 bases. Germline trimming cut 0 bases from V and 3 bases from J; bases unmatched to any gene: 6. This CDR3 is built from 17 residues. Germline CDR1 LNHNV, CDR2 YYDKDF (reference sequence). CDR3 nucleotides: TGTGCCACCAGCAGAGATCTTGGACAGGGGGCGCACTATGGCTACACCTTC. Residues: CATSRDLGQGAHYGYTF.

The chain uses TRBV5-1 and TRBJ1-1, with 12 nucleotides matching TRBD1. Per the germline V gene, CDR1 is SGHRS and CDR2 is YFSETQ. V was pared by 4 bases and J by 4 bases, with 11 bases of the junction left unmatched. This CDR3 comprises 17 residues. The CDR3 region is CASSASGQGAVGTEAFF. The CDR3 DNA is TGCGCCAGCAGCGCGTCGGGACAGGGGGCGGTGGGCACTGAAGCTTTCTTT.

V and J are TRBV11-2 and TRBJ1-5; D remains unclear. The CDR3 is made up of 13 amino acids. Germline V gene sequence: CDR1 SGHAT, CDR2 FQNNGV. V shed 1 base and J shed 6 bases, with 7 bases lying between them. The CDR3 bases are TGTGCCAGCAGCTTAGTTCTAGGTCAGCCCCAGCATTTT. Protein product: CASSLVLGQPQHF.

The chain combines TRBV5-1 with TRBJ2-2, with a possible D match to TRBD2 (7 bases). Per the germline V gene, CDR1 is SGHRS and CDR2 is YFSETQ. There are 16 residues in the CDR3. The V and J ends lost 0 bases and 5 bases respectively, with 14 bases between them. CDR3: CASSLGGGPHTGELFF. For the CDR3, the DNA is TGCGCCAGCAGCTTGGGGGGGGGCCCCCATACCGGGGAGCTGTTTTTT.

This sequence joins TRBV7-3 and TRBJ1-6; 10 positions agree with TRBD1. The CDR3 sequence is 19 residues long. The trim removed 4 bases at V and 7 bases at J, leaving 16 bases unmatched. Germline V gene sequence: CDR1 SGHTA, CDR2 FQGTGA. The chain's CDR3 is CASSSWDRGLGPSNSPLHF. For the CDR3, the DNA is TGTGCCAGCAGCTCCTGGGACAGGGGATTGGGTCCCTCCAATTCACCCCTCCACTTT. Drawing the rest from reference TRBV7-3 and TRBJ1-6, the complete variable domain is GAGVSQTPSNKVTEKGKYVELRCDPISGHTALYWYRQSLGQGPEFLIYFQGTGAADDSGLPNDRFFAVRPEGSVSTLKIQRTERGDSAVYLCASSSWDRGLGPSNSPLHFGNGTRLTVT.

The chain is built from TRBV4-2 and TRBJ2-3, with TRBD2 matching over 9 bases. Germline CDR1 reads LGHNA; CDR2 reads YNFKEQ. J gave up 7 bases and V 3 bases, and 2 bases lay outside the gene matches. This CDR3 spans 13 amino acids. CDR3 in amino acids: CASSQRGGNTQYF. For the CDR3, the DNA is TGTGCCAGCAGCCAGCGGGGGGGCAATACGCAGTATTTT.

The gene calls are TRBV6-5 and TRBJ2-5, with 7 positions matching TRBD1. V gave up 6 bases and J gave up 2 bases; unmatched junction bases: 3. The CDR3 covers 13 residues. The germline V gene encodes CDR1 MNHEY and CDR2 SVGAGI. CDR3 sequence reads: CASRGTEQETQYF. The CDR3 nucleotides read TGTGCCAGCAGGGGGACAGAGCAAGAGACCCAGTACTTC.

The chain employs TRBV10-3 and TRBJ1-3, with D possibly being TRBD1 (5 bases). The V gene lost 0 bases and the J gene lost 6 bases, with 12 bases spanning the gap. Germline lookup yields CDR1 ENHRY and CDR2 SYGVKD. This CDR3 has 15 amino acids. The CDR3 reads CAISESQGVENTIYF. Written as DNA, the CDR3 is TGTGCCATCAGTGAGTCCCAGGGCGTTGAAAACACCATATATTTT.

The CDR3 loop reads CASSYNADSGANVLTF. DNA of the CDR3: TGTGCCAGCAGTTACAACGCGGACTCTGGGGCCAACGTCCTGACTTTC. V gene TRBV6-5 combines with J gene TRBJ2-6; D gene uncertain. Germline CDR1 is MNHEY and CDR2 is SVGAGI. The CDR3 is 16 residues long. The germline V and J ends were trimmed by 2 bases and 0 bases, with 8 bases remaining between them.

The CDR3 DNA reads as TGTGCCAGCAGTTTCAGCCGCTCGGAGGGCTACACCTTC. Translated, it gives CASSFSRSEGYTF. This chain uses TRBV27 with TRBJ1-2; D is unresolved. Trimming removed 3 bases at V and 8 bases at J, with 13 bases between. This CDR3 is 13 amino acids long. Germline V CDR1 and CDR2: MNHEY, SMNVEV (reference sequence).

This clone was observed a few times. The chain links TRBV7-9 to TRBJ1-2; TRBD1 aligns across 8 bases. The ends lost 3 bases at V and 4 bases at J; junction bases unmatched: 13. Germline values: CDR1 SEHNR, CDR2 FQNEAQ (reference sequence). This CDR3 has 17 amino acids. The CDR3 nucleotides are TGTGCCAGCAGCTTTCGGCAGGGGGCTGGGTGGACCTATGGCTACACCTTC. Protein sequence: CASSFRQGAGWTYGYTF.

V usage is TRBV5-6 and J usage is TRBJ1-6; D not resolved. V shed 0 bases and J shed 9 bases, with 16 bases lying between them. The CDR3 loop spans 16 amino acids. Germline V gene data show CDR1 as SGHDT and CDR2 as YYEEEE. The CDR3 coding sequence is TGTGCCAGCAGCTTGGGGGTCCGCGGGCCCAGTTCACCCCTCCACTTT. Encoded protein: CASSLGVRGPSSPLHF.

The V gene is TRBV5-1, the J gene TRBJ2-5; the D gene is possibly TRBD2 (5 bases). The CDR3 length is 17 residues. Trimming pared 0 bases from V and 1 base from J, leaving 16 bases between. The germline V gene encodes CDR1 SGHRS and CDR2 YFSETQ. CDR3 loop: CASSLAGGLDRQETQYF. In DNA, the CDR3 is TGCGCCAGCAGCTTGGCCGGAGGTTTAGACCGCCAAGAGACCCAGTACTTC. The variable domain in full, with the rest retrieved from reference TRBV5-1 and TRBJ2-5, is KAGVTQTPRYLIKTRGQQVTLSCSPISGHRSVSWYQQTPGQGLQFLFEYFSETQRNKGNFPGRFSGRQFSNSRSEMNVSTLELGDSALYLCASSLAGGLDRQETQYFGPGTRLLVL.

The CDR3 DNA is TGTGCCAGCAGTGAATGGGTAGCGGGGGATGTCGAGCAGTACTTC. It encodes CASSEWVAGDVEQYF. This sequence joins TRBV2 and TRBJ2-7, with TRBD2 matching over 9 bases. The CDR3 totals 15 residues. The V and J ends lost 2 bases and 6 bases, in that order; junction bases with no gene match: 8. The germline V gene encodes CDR1 SNHLY and CDR2 FYNNEI.

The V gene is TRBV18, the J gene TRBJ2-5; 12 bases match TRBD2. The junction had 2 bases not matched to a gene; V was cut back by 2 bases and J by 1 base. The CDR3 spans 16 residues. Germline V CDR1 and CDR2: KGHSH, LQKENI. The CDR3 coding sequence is TGTGCCAGCTCACCAGGACTAGCGGGGACCCAAGAGACCCAGTACTTC. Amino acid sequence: CASSPGLAGTQETQYF. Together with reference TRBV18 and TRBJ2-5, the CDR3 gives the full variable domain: NAGVMQNPRHLVRRRGQEARLRCSPMKGHSHVYWYRQLPEEGLKFMVYLQKENIIDESGMPKERFSAEFPKEGPSILRIQQVVRGDSAAYFCASSPGLAGTQETQYFGPGTRLLVL.

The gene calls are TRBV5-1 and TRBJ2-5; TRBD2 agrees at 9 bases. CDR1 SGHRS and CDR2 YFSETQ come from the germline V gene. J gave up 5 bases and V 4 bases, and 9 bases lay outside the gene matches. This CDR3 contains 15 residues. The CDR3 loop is CASSPAAGGPETQYF. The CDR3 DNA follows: TGCGCCAGCAGCCCGGCGGCGGGGGGGCCGGAGACCCAGTACTTC.

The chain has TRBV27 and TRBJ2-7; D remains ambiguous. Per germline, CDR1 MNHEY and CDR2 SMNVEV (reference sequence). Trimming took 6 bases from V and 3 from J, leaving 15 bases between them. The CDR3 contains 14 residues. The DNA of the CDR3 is TGTGCCAGCAGCCCTGCGTTCACGATCTACGAGCAGTACTTC. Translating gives CASSPAFTIYEQYF.